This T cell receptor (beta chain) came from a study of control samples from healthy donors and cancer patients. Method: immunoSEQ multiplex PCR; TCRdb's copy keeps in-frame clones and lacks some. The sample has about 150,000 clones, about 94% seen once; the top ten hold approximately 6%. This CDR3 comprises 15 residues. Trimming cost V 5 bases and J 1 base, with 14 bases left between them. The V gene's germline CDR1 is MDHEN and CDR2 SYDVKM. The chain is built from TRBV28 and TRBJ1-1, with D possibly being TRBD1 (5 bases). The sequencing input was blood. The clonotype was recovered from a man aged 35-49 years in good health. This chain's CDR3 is CASSPSGGKNTEAFF. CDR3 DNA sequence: TGTGCCAGCAGTCCGTCCGGGGGTAAGAACACTGAAGCTTTCTTT. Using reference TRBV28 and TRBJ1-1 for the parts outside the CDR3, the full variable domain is DVKVTQSSRYLVKRTGEKVFLECVQDMDHENMFWYRQDPGLGLRLIYFSYDVKMKEKGDIPEGYSVSREKKERFSLILESASTNQTSMYLCASSPSGGKNTEAFFGQGTRLTVV.